What follows are 16 T cell receptor beta chains derived from one specimen sequenced in a study of regulatory T cells in long-lasting Graves disease. Arm-PCR of CDR3 regions and iRepertoire HTBI primers were used to build TCR beta libraries. TCRdb re-called the multiplex PCR reads through MiXCR, storing one row per CDR3 protein. The table lists 300,000 to 400,000 distinct CDR3 sequences, around 17% of them singletons. Time point denoted: newly diagnosed GD, antithyroid drugs for less than 3 months. RNA isolated from PBMCs was used to make the TCR library. The data also belong to a second study, concerning T cells in Graves' hyperthyroidism and ophthalmopathy.

The starting material was peripheral blood mononuclear cells (PBMCs), obtained at new diagnosis, from a patient treated with antithyroid drugs. These receptors came from a man between 35 and 55 years old with Graves disease.

The V call is TRBV7-8, the J call TRBJ1-2, with 10 bases fitting TRBD1. The CDR3 runs 16 residues. Germline CDR1 SGHVS, CDR2 FQNEAQ. V shed 5 bases and J 1 base; nucleotides not matched to a gene: 7. This CDR3 is CASSARGTGVNYGYTF. In DNA form, the CDR3 reads TGTGCCAGCAGCGCCCGAGGGACAGGGGTTAACTATGGCTACACCTTC.

In its sample, this clonotype was seen a few times. The chain couples TRBV6-1 to TRBJ2-1; D unclear. Germline CDR1 is MNHNS and CDR2 is SASEGT. V lost 5 bases, J lost 10 bases, and 9 bases lay in between. CDR3 length: 11 amino acids. CDR3 sequence (DNA): TGTGCCAGCAGTATCTCAGTAGAGCAGTTCTTC. Residues: CASSISVEQFF.

This clonotype was detected ten times or more. The CDR3 spells CAWSAPDSSPNGYTF. CDR3 nucleotides: TGTGCCTGGAGTGCCCCGGACAGCTCCCCGAATGGCTACACCTTC. The rearrangement links TRBV30 to TRBJ1-2; the D gene is possibly TRBD1 (6 bases). The CDR3 has 15 residues. The V gene's germline CDR1 is GTSNPN and CDR2 SVGIG (reference sequence). V was cut by 1 base and J by 6 bases, with 18 bases left in between.

This clonotype was seen a handful of times. The chain couples TRBV20-1 to TRBJ1-5; perhaps TRBD1 as D (5 bases). V shed 0 bases and J shed 5 bases, with 11 bases lying between them. Germline assignment: CDR1 DFQATT and CDR2 SNEGSKA (reference sequence). The CDR3 covers 14 residues. In nucleotides, the CDR3 is TGCAGTGCTAGAGACCGTCAGGGTTATCAGCCCCAGCATTTT. Amino acid sequence: CSARDRQGYQPQHF.

This clonotype has at least ten counts. The chain employs TRBV20-1 and TRBJ2-4; either TRBD1 or TRBD2 may fit D (5 bases each). The germline CDR1 and CDR2 sequences are DFQATT and SNEGSKA (reference sequence). There are 13 residues in the CDR3. V was trimmed by 3 bases and J by 7 bases, leaving 13 bases between them. Here the CDR3 DNA reads TGCAGTGCTAGGGACGGGGCAGGGAACATTCAGTACTTC. The encoded protein is CSARDGAGNIQYF.

This clonotype occurred many times. The J gene is TRBJ2-4, the V gene TRBV20-1, with 8 bases identical to TRBD2. The CDR3 sequence is 15 residues long. The ends lost 5 bases at V and 0 bases at J; junction bases unmatched: 6. Germline CDR1 DFQATT, CDR2 SNEGSKA (reference sequence). The CDR3 sequence: CSADRAGVAKNIQYF. CDR3 sequence (DNA): TGCAGTGCTGATCGAGCGGGGGTAGCCAAAAACATTCAGTACTTC.

This clonotype was seen a few times. A much larger clone lies one base from this, so it may be a read error. This sequence joins TRBV30 and TRBJ1-5; D unclear. The CDR3 is 13 residues long. CDR1 is GTSNPN, CDR2 SVGIG, per germline (reference sequence). Trimming cost V 2 bases and J 9 bases, with 14 bases left between them. The CDR3 sequence is CAWSYGESRPQHF. The CDR3 DNA reads TGTGCCTGGAGTTACGGCGAGAGTCGGCCCCAGCATTTT.

This clonotype was seen many times. The genes are TRBV3-1 and TRBJ2-7, with 10 bases lining up with TRBD1. CDR1 is LGHDT and CDR2 is YNNKEL in the germline V gene (reference sequence). After removal of 4 bases from V and 3 bases from J, the junction contained 12 bases not matched to a gene. The CDR3 loop spans 17 amino acids. Here the CDR3 reads CASSPAFGTGVFYEQYF. In nucleotides, the CDR3 is TGTGCCAGCAGCCCAGCCTTCGGGACAGGGGTATTCTACGAGCAGTACTTC.

Ten or more counts support this clonotype. The chain is built from TRBV28 and TRBJ1-5, with no clear D. The CDR3 consists of 16 residues. Per the germline V gene, CDR1 is MDHEN and CDR2 is SYDVKM. The germline V and J ends were trimmed by 0 bases and 0 bases, with 9 bases remaining between them. CDR3 DNA: TGTGCCAGCAGTTTATGGCTGAGAAGTAGCAATCAGCCCCAGCATTTT. It translates to CASSLWLRSSNQPQHF.

The CDR3 region is CASSELAGGRVVKTQYF. The CDR3 DNA reads TGTGCCAGCAGTGAACTAGCGGGGGGGCGGGTCGTGAAGACCCAGTACTTC. This chain connects TRBV2 to TRBJ2-1; 12 nucleotides match TRBD2. The DNA end lines up better with TRBJ2-5; the J call may be wrong. Germline assignment: CDR1 SNHLY and CDR2 FYNNEI. CDR3 size: 17 residues.

This clonotype was counted a few times. Written as DNA, the CDR3 is TGCAGTGCTTCTATAGCGGGGAACAATGAGCAGTTCTTC. It codes for CSASIAGNNEQFF. This chain connects TRBV20-1 to TRBJ2-1, with 8 positions matching TRBD2. The CDR3 covers 13 residues. From germline, CDR1 is DFQATT and CDR2 SNEGSKA (reference sequence). V dropped 5 bases and J dropped 5; count of bases not matched to a gene: 5.

This clonotype was counted ten times or more. The CDR3 protein is CASSLFRYGGFADTQYF. As DNA, the CDR3 is TGCGCCAGCAGCTTGTTTCGTTACGGGGGTTTCGCAGATACGCAGTATTTT. This rearrangement joins TRBV5-1 to TRBJ2-3; tentatively, D is TRBD2 (6 bases). V lost 1 base and J lost 4, with 19 bases in between. The germline gives CDR1 SGHRS, CDR2 YFSETQ. CDR3 length: 17 amino acids.

This clonotype was seen at least ten times. The chain combines TRBV5-1 with TRBJ2-3, with 8 bases fitting TRBD1. The V segment lost 0 bases and the J segment 4 bases; nucleotides outside the gene matches: 4. The CDR3 runs to 15 residues. Germline CDR1 SGHRS, CDR2 YFSETQ. The CDR3 loop is CASSLGRQGPDTQYF. CDR3 coding DNA: TGCGCCAGCAGCTTGGGGCGACAGGGGCCAGATACGCAGTATTTT.

Of note for this clonotype: This could be a read error, since a much larger clone is one nucleotide away. The genes are TRBV30 and TRBJ2-3; D possibly uses TRBD1 or TRBD2 (7 bases each). The CDR3 runs to 14 residues. V shed 5 bases and J shed 3 bases, with 15 bases lying between them. The germline CDR1 and CDR2 sequences are GTSNPN and SVGIG (reference sequence). The CDR3 DNA sequence: TGTGCCTGGGGTTACAGGGGAGGGACAGATACGCAGTATTTT. Encoded protein: CAWGYRGGTDTQYF.

The chain joins TRBV13 to TRBJ2-2; 8 bases map to TRBD2. CDR1 PRHDT and CDR2 FYEKMQ come from the germline V gene (reference sequence). The CDR3 loop spans 16 amino acids. With V trimmed by 5 bases and J by 6 bases, 11 bases remained unmatched. CDR3 coding DNA: TGTGCCAGCAGCCCAAAGTTGGGACTAGTCCCCGGGGAGCTGTTTTTT. Its translation: CASSPKLGLVPGELFF.

Ten or more counts support this clonotype. The J gene is TRBJ2-3, the V gene TRBV29-1; D remains unclear. Germline loops: CDR1 SQVTM, CDR2 ANQGSEA. The CDR3 loop spans 13 amino acids. Deletions cut 7 bases from V and 6 bases from J, with 17 bases between. CDR3 bases: TGCAGCGCCTATTGGACCCCAGCGGATACGCAGTATTTT. Translating gives CSAYWTPADTQYF.